One and the same sample provided the 28 T cell receptor beta chains below, sequenced in a study of regulatory T cells in long-lasting Graves disease. For TCR beta, libraries came from iRepertoire HTBI primers and Arm-PCR of CDR3 regions. Using its own MiXCR run on the multiplex PCR reads, TCRdb lists one record per CDR3 protein. The data show approximately 350,000 distinct CDR3 sequences, with 12% seen just once and under 20% held by the top ten. The time point denotes: newly diagnosed GD, antithyroid drugs for less than 3 months. PBMCs were the source of the RNA used for TCR sequencing. In addition, the sample was reused for a study of T cells in Graves' hyperthyroidism and ophthalmopathy.

The source was peripheral blood mononuclear cells (PBMCs), collected at new diagnosis, from a patient treated with antithyroid drugs. The origin of the receptors is a woman aged 18-30 years with Graves disease.

On this clonotype: A single base separates this from a much larger clone, so it may be a read error. Here the CDR3 omits its conserved ending phenylalanine or tryptophan, so a read error is the likely source. The chain joins TRBV2 to TRBJ2-3, with D maybe TRBD2 (6 bases). The V end was cut by 6 bases, the J end by 4 bases, with 17 bases between. Germline V gene data show CDR1 as SNHLY and CDR2 as FYNNEI. The CDR3 runs to 15 residues. CDR3: CASSAPGSLADTQYI. CDR3 DNA sequence: TGTGCCAGCAGCGCGCCCGGGAGCCTCGCAGATACGCAGTATATT.

This clonotype was recorded many times. The DNA of the CDR3 is TGTGCCAGCAGCTTACTACTATTCGCGAACACCGGGGAGCTGTTTTTT. Translation gives CASSLLLFANTGELFF. This chain joins TRBV7-2 and TRBJ2-2, with unresolved D. The germline V gene has CDR1 SGHTA and CDR2 FQGNSA. This CDR3 is 16 amino acids long. Trimming removed 2 bases from V and 0 bases from J, with 10 bases in between.

This clonotype was observed at least ten times. The rearrangement joins TRBV28 to TRBJ1-3, with D possibly matching TRBD1 (6 bases). Germline V gives CDR1 MDHEN, CDR2 SYDVKM. This CDR3 spans 14 amino acids. Between the trimmed V and J ends, which lost 8 bases and 3 bases, there was a span of 14 bases. The CDR3 coding sequence is TGTGCCAGCTCGCAGGGGCAGAGTGGAAACACCATATATTTT. Protein: CASSQGQSGNTIYF. Full variable domain (rest looked up from reference TRBV28 and TRBJ1-3): DVKVTQSSRYLVKRTGEKVFLECVQDMDHENMFWYRQDPGLGLRLIYFSYDVKMKEKGDIPEGYSVSREKKERFSLILESASTNQTSMYLCASSQGQSGNTIYFGEGSWLTVV.

This clonotype was found many times. The rearrangement uses TRBV30 and TRBJ1-1; D not certain. The germline V gene encodes CDR1 GTSNPN and CDR2 SVGIG (reference sequence). The length of the CDR3 is 13 residues. V lost 1 base and J 0 bases, leaving 6 bases between the germline ends. CDR3 loop: CAWSGGVNTEAFF. The CDR3 DNA reads TGTGCCTGGAGTGGGGGAGTGAACACTGAAGCTTTCTTT. The complete variable domain, with remaining parts taken from reference TRBV30 and TRBJ1-1, reads SQTIHQWPATLVQPVGSPLSLECTVEGTSNPNLYWYRQAAGRGLQLLFYSVGIGQISSEVPQNLSASRPQDRQFILSSKKLLLSDSGFYLCAWSGGVNTEAFFGQGTRLTVV.

This clonotype has a count of ten or more. The chain joins TRBV12-3 or TRBV12-4 to TRBJ1-2; perhaps TRBD1 as D (5 bases). The CDR3 consists of 14 residues. The germline V and J ends were trimmed by 3 bases and 4 bases, with 12 bases remaining between them. CDR3 sequence reads: CASSFREVSYGYTF. In DNA form, the CDR3 reads TGTGCCAGCAGTTTCAGGGAGGTCAGCTATGGCTACACCTTC.

This clonotype was counted at least ten times. The genes are TRBV27 and TRBJ1-1; the D is unclear. The V gene's germline CDR1 is MNHEY and CDR2 SMNVEV (reference sequence). V shed 0 bases and J shed 0 bases, with 5 bases lying between them. The CDR3 has 14 amino acids. DNA of the CDR3: TGTGCCAGCAGTTTATCGATCCTGAACACTGAAGCTTTCTTT. Protein sequence: CASSLSILNTEAFF.

V and J are TRBV5-5 and TRBJ1-1, with D perhaps TRBD1 (6 bases). V was cut by 4 bases and J by 7 bases, with 23 bases left in between. The CDR3 runs 16 residues. CDR1 SGHKS and CDR2 YYEKEE come from the germline V gene (reference sequence). CDR3 bases: TGTGCCAGCAGCGACGCCGAACTCTGGGACAACGTTGAAGCTTTCTTT. Its translation is CASSDAELWDNVEAFF.

A note on this clonotype: One base away lies a much larger clone, so this may be a sequencing read error. The chain links TRBV6-1 to TRBJ2-1; 7 bases line up with TRBD2. CDR3 length: 14 amino acids. Trimming at V came to 11 bases and at J to 10 bases, leaving 17 bases not matched to a gene. The germline V gene encodes CDR1 MNHNS and CDR2 SASEGT. CDR3 sequence reads: CACFGQAGSGEQFF. The CDR3 DNA sequence: TGTGCCTGCTTTGGGCAAGCGGGGTCCGGGGAGCAGTTCTTC.

The table lists this clonotype with many counts. The chain joins TRBV19 to TRBJ2-1, with 9 nucleotides matching TRBD1. The ends lost 4 bases at V and 4 bases at J; junction bases unmatched: 8. CDR3 length: 16 amino acids. Germline CDR1 and CDR2: LNHDA and SQIVND (reference sequence). CDR3 amino acids: CASSTTGGGVYNEQFF. The DNA of the CDR3 is TGTGCCAGTAGTACCACAGGGGGCGGGGTATACAATGAGCAGTTCTTC.

This clonotype was recorded many times. The chain uses TRBV7-2 and TRBJ2-2, with a possible D match to TRBD1 (5 bases). The ends were cut back, 1 base at V and 7 bases at J, with 10 bases in the middle. Germline CDR1 SGHTA, CDR2 FQGNSA. This CDR3 is 14 amino acids long. CDR3 loop: CASSLEGLLGELFF. The CDR3 nucleotides read TGTGCCAGCAGCTTAGAGGGGCTCCTCGGGGAGCTGTTTTTT.

In this sample, this clonotype turned up a few times. The rearrangement joins TRBV4-3 to TRBJ1-2; 7 bases align to TRBD1. With 0 bases clipped from V and 4 bases from J, the junction kept 5 bases outside the gene matches. Germline values: CDR1 LGHNA, CDR2 YSLEER. The CDR3 consists of 15 residues. In nucleotides, the CDR3 is TGCGCCAGCAGCCAAGAGTCTCAGGGGGGCTATGGCTACACCTTC. Its translation: CASSQESQGGYGYTF.

Ten or more counts support this clonotype. V usage is TRBV5-8 and J usage is TRBJ2-3; a weak D match, TRBD2 (6 bases). This CDR3 is built from 14 residues. V was trimmed by 1 base and J by 5 bases, leaving 11 bases between them. Germline CDR1 and CDR2: SGHTS and YDEGEE. CDR3 nucleotide sequence: TGTGCCAGCAGCTTGTCCTGGCGGGGAGATACGCAGTATTTT. Residues: CASSLSWRGDTQYF.

This clonotype has ten or more counts. The chain links TRBV20-1 to TRBJ2-1; 11 bases agree with TRBD2. Germline lookup yields CDR1 DFQATT and CDR2 SNEGSKA (reference sequence). The CDR3 runs to 15 residues. V lost 4 bases and J lost 4; bases outside the gene matches: 6. CDR3 nucleotides: TGCAGTGCTAACCTAGCGGGAGGCGGGTACAATGAGCAGTTCTTC. This codes for CSANLAGGGYNEQFF.

This clonotype was found many times. The chain combines TRBV4-2 with TRBJ1-1, with D unresolved. There are 14 residues in the CDR3. CDR1 and CDR2 (germline): LGHNA, YNFKEQ. The V gene lost 4 bases and the J gene lost 5 bases, with 14 bases spanning the gap. The CDR3 loop is CASSPALMQTEAFF. In nucleotides, the CDR3 is TGTGCCAGCAGCCCTGCCCTAATGCAGACTGAAGCTTTCTTT.

The V and J genes are TRBV10-3 and TRBJ2-3, with D possibly matching TRBD2 (5 bases). The CDR3 has 14 amino acids. V lost 10 bases to trimming and J lost 2 bases, with 16 bases between them. Germline-derived CDR1 and CDR2 are ENHRY and SYGVKD. CDR3 sequence: CATAGSTNTDTQYF. The CDR3 nucleotides are TGTGCCACCGCGGGCAGCACAAACACAGATACGCAGTATTTT.

This clonotype was found many times. The chain uses TRBV28 and TRBJ2-7; perhaps TRBD1 as D (8 bases). The CDR3 is 15 amino acids. Trimming took off 6 bases at V and 2 bases at J, with 17 bases between the two ends. Germline CDR1 and CDR2: MDHEN and SYDVKM. The CDR3 DNA is TGTGCCAGCAGCCCTGGACAGGGAGGGACCTACGAGCAGTACTTC. It specifies CASSPGQGGTYEQYF.

This chain links TRBV5-8 with TRBJ2-1, with D tentatively TRBD1 or TRBD2 (7 bases each). The CDR3 covers 15 residues. V lost 7 bases to trimming and J lost 4 bases, with 18 bases between them. Germline V lookup: CDR1 SGHTS, CDR2 YDEGEE. CDR3 in DNA: TGTGCCAGCCAGGTCCAGGGGGGGATATACAATGAGCAGTTCTTC. Translation: CASQVQGGIYNEQFF.

The V gene is TRBV19, the J gene TRBJ2-2; D ambiguous. This CDR3 spans 15 amino acids. V dropped 5 bases and J dropped 0 bases, with 10 bases sitting between them. The germline V gene has CDR1 LNHDA and CDR2 SQIVND (reference sequence). For the CDR3, the DNA is TGTGCCAGTAGTTCCCGACCACCGAACACCGGGGAGCTGTTTTTT. Translation gives CASSSRPPNTGELFF.

This clonotype was recorded at least ten times. CDR3 sequence reads: CSARDSRNLRGRWEQYF. DNA for the CDR3: TGCAGTGCTAGAGACTCACGGAACCTCAGGGGTAGATGGGAGCAGTACTTC. This rearrangement joins TRBV20-1 to TRBJ2-7; possible D gene TRBD1, 6 bases. This CDR3 has 17 residues. With 0 bases removed from V and 7 bases from J, the gap between germline ends came to 25 bases. The germline gives CDR1 DFQATT, CDR2 SNEGSKA (reference sequence).

The table lists this clonotype with many counts. V and J are TRBV11-2 and TRBJ1-2; D remains ambiguous. The CDR3 runs to 15 residues. The germline CDR1 and CDR2 sequences are SGHAT and FQNNGV. V gave up 0 bases and J gave up 4 bases, with 12 bases separating them. CDR3 loop: CASSLEDVRLYGYTF. In DNA, the CDR3 is TGTGCCAGCAGCTTAGAGGACGTACGACTCTATGGCTACACCTTC.

V is TRBV7-9 and J is TRBJ2-1; the D gene is possibly TRBD1 (7 bases). V was pared by 5 bases and J by 4 bases, with 21 bases between. CDR1 and CDR2 (germline): SEHNR, FQNEAQ (reference sequence). The CDR3 length is 17 residues. CDR3 loop: CASSARGWASAYNEQFF. The CDR3 DNA follows: TGTGCCAGCAGCGCCAGGGGGTGGGCTAGCGCTTACAATGAGCAGTTCTTC.

In this sample, this clonotype turned up a few times. V and J are TRBV4-3 and TRBJ2-2, with 8 bases fitting TRBD2. Germline V gene data show CDR1 as LGHNA and CDR2 as YSLEER. J gave up 5 bases and V 0 bases, and 5 bases lay outside the gene matches. CDR3 length equals 16 residues. CDR3 protein: CASSQDNRGGTGELFF. The CDR3 DNA reads as TGCGCCAGCAGCCAAGATAATCGGGGGGGAACCGGGGAGCTGTTTTTT.

This clonotype was recorded at least ten times. This chain connects TRBV27 to TRBJ2-3; maybe TRBD1 (6 bases). V was pared by 6 bases and J by 1 base, with 26 bases between. CDR3 length: 19 amino acids. The germline gives CDR1 MNHEY, CDR2 SMNVEV (reference sequence). CDR3 DNA: TGTGCCAGCAGCCCCGGACAGTCAAAGTACCTATTGGGCACAGATACGCAGTATTTT. Translation gives CASSPGQSKYLLGTDTQYF.

This clonotype came up many times. The chain carries TRBV5-1 and TRBJ2-1; D is possibly TRBD1 or TRBD2 (5 bases each). Looked up from germline, CDR1 is SGHRS and CDR2 is YFSETQ. Trimming removed 3 bases from V and 0 bases from J, with 16 bases in between. There are 17 residues in the CDR3. The CDR3, as DNA: TGCGCCAGCAGCTGGGACCCGGACAAGAGCTCCTACAATGAGCAGTTCTTC. It codes for CASSWDPDKSSYNEQFF.

Ten or more counts support this clonotype. The chain has TRBV15 and TRBJ1-5, with unresolved D. V was trimmed by 1 base and J by 1 base, leaving 5 bases between them. Germline V gene sequence: CDR1 LNHNV, CDR2 YYDKDF (reference sequence). The CDR3 runs to 14 residues. Here the CDR3 reads CATSRGGSNQPQHF. In DNA, the CDR3 is TGTGCCACCAGCAGAGGCGGGAGCAATCAGCCCCAGCATTTT.

This clonotype appeared a few times. V and J are TRBV5-1 and TRBJ2-3; TRBD2 might be the D (5 bases). The CDR3 has 15 amino acids. Germline assignment: CDR1 SGHRS and CDR2 YFSETQ. V was shortened by 0 bases and J by 2 bases, with 10 bases between the two germline ends. CDR3 in DNA: TGCGCCAGCAGCTTGGGACTACCAAACACAGATACGCAGTATTTT. Translation gives CASSLGLPNTDTQYF. The entire variable domain, with the rest obtained from reference TRBV5-1 and TRBJ2-3, is as follows: KAGVTQTPRYLIKTRGQQVTLSCSPISGHRSVSWYQQTPGQGLQFLFEYFSETQRNKGNFPGRFSGRQFSNSRSEMNVSTLELGDSALYLCASSLGLPNTDTQYFGPGTRLTVL.

A remark on this clonotype: A read error is possible here, since a much larger clone lies one base away. V is TRBV5-1 and J is TRBJ2-7; D possibly corresponds to TRBD1 (6 bases). CDR3 length: 14 amino acids. The germline V gene has CDR1 SGHRS and CDR2 YFSETQ. This CDR3 reads CASSGGRGWYEQDF. CDR3 in DNA: TGCGCCAGCAGCGGGGGCAGGGGCTGGTACGAGCAGGACTTC.

This clonotype was seen repeatedly, ten times or more. Germline is not matched at one junction end, which may reflect a read error. The DNA for the CDR3 is TGTGCCAGCAGCTTAGAGGTCCTTAACTTC. Translated, it gives CASSLEVLNF. The chain combines TRBV7-9 with TRBJ2-7; D not resolved. Germline values: CDR1 SEHNR, CDR2 FQNEAQ (reference sequence). The CDR3 has 10 amino acids.